The 12 T cell receptor beta chains listed next were all sequenced from one sample in a study of blood T cells in healthy people across ages. A J-beta primer mix and a sample-barcoded 5' primer were used in a second PCR of about 7 to 12 cycles. Using its own MiXCR run on the 5' RACE reads, TCRdb lists one record per CDR3 protein. This table holds around 1.1 million distinct CDR3 sequences, approximately 38% found once. Sequencing used blood. The receptors were sampled from a man between 18 and 35 years old in good health.

The chain is built from TRBV24-1 and TRBJ1-1; D call uncertain. This CDR3 has 16 residues. Trimming removed 3 bases from V and 7 bases from J, with 20 bases in between. Germline lookup yields CDR1 KGHDR and CDR2 SFDVKD. The DNA for the CDR3 is TGTGCCACCAGTGATCCTACCCGTACACGGCCCAATGAAGCTTTCTTT. It codes for CATSDPTRTRPNEAFF.

This chain connects TRBV7-2 to TRBJ1-5; D uncertain. V lost 2 bases to trimming and J lost 7 bases, with 15 bases between them. Per the germline V gene, CDR1 is SGHTA and CDR2 is FQGNSA. CDR3 size: 15 residues. CDR3 sequence: CASSLLGLNGQPQHF. As DNA, the CDR3 is TGTGCCAGCAGCTTACTAGGACTGAACGGGCAGCCCCAGCATTTT.

This clonotype came up a few times. V usage is TRBV20-1 and J usage is TRBJ1-1, with TRBD1 matching 7 bases. Germline CDR1 DFQATT, CDR2 SNEGSKA (reference sequence). The V segment lost 5 bases and the J segment 5 bases; nucleotides outside the gene matches: 11. The CDR3 contains 14 residues. CDR3 region: CSAPIGGGGTEAFF. The CDR3 DNA reads TGCAGTGCTCCCATAGGGGGCGGTGGGACTGAAGCTTTCTTT.

This clonotype was detected only a few times. The chain links TRBV4-1 to TRBJ1-1; 7 bases map to TRBD1. The germline V gene has CDR1 MGHRA and CDR2 YSYEKL. There are 14 residues in the CDR3. After removal of 8 bases from V and 0 bases from J, the junction contained 6 bases not matched to a gene. This chain's CDR3 is CASQRDSMNTEAFF. CDR3 bases: TGCGCCAGCCAAAGGGACAGCATGAACACTGAAGCTTTCTTT.

This clonotype was seen only a few times. This sequence may be a read error, since a much larger clone differs from it by one base. The J gene is TRBJ1-6, the V gene TRBV12-3 or TRBV12-4; no clear D gene. The CDR3 sequence is 14 residues long. The CDR3 spells CASSFDIYNSPPHF. CDR3 nucleotide sequence: TGTGCCAGCAGTTTCGACATTTATAATTCACCCCCCCACTTT.

The chain joins TRBV7-2 to TRBJ2-5; a possible D gene is TRBD1 (6 bases). The CDR3 is made up of 15 amino acids. V was clipped by 4 bases and J by 11 bases, with 23 bases between them. The germline CDR1 and CDR2 sequences are SGHTA and FQGNSA. CDR3 loop: CASSSGDPKYNEQYF. The CDR3 bases are TGTGCCAGCAGCTCAGGGGACCCAAAATACAATGAGCAGTACTTC.

The chain is built from TRBV14 and TRBJ1-3, with 10 bases aligning to TRBD1. The CDR3 has 16 residues. CDR1 and CDR2 (germline): SGHDN, FVKESK. With 5 bases clipped from V and 7 bases from J, the junction kept 11 bases outside the gene matches. The CDR3 here is CASSETGTGVLNTIYF. The CDR3 bases are TGTGCCAGCAGCGAGACCGGGACAGGGGTGTTGAACACCATATATTTT.

The chain uses TRBV9 and TRBJ2-3, with a weak D call TRBD1 (5 bases). There are 16 residues in the CDR3. Germline assignment: CDR1 SGDLS and CDR2 YYNGEE. Trimming pared 1 base from V and 6 bases from J, leaving 18 bases between. The CDR3 sequence is CASSVQPEGAGDTQYF. For the CDR3, the DNA is TGTGCCAGCAGCGTACAACCGGAAGGGGCTGGGGATACGCAGTATTTT. Complete variable domain (other parts from reference TRBV9 and TRBJ2-3): DSGVTQTPKHLITATGQRVTLRCSPRSGDLSVYWYQQSLDQGLQFLIQYYNGEERAKGNILERFSAQQFPDLHSELNLSSLELGDSALYFCASSVQPEGAGDTQYFGPGTRLTVL.

This clonotype was detected once. A single base separates this from a much larger clone, so it may be a read error. The rearrangement joins TRBV2 to TRBJ2-1; no clear D. The CDR3 totals 14 residues. Germline V lookup: CDR1 SNHLY, CDR2 FYNNEI. The CDR3 loop reads CASSVQALYNGQFF. The DNA of the CDR3 is TGTGCCAGCAGTGTTCAGGCACTCTACAATGGGCAGTTCTTC. The entire variable domain, with the rest obtained from reference TRBV2 and TRBJ2-1, is as follows: EPEVTQTPSHQVTQMGQEVILRCVPISNHLYFYWYRQILGQKVEFLVSFYNNEISEKSEIFDDQFSVERPDGSNFTLKIRSTKLEDSAMYFCASSVQALYNGQFFGPGTRLTVL.

This chain links TRBV6-1 with TRBJ1-5, with D uncertain. V was trimmed by 3 bases and J by 3 bases, leaving 6 bases between them. The CDR3 is made up of 13 amino acids. Germline V gives CDR1 MNHNS, CDR2 SASEGT. The CDR3 nucleotides read TGTGCCAGCAGTGACAGGTACAATCAGCCCCAGCATTTT. Translation gives CASSDRYNQPQHF.

The chain combines TRBV20-1 with TRBJ2-1; 8 bases map to TRBD2. After removal of 2 bases from V and 0 bases from J, the junction contained 15 bases not matched to a gene. The CDR3 loop spans 19 amino acids. Per germline, CDR1 DFQATT and CDR2 SNEGSKA (reference sequence). CDR3 residues: CSARTARLAGKSSYNEQFF. CDR3 in DNA: TGCAGTGCTAGAACGGCGCGGCTAGCGGGTAAGAGCTCCTACAATGAGCAGTTCTTC.

As to this clonotype: At one boundary the junction diverges from the germline segment, which might be a read error. V usage is TRBV12-3 or TRBV12-4 and J usage is TRBJ2-3, with 12 positions matching TRBD2. This CDR3 comprises 15 residues. The CDR3 sequence is CASSLAGGHTDTQYF. The CDR3 nucleotides read TGTGCCAGCAGTCTAGCGGGGGGGCACACAGATACGCAGTATTTT.